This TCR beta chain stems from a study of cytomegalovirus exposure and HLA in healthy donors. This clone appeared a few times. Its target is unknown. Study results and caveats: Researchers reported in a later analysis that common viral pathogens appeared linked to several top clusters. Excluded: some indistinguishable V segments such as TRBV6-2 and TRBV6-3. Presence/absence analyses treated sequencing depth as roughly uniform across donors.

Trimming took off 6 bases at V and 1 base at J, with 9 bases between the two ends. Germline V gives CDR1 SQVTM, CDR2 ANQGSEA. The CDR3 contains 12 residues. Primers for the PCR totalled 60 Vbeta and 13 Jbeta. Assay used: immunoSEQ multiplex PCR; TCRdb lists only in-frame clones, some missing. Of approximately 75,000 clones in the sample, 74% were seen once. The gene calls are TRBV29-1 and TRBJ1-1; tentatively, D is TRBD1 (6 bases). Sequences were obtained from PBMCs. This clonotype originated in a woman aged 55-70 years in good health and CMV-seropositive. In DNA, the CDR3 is TGCAGCGTGCAAGGGGGGAACACTGAAGCTTTCTTT. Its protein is CSVQGGNTEAFF.